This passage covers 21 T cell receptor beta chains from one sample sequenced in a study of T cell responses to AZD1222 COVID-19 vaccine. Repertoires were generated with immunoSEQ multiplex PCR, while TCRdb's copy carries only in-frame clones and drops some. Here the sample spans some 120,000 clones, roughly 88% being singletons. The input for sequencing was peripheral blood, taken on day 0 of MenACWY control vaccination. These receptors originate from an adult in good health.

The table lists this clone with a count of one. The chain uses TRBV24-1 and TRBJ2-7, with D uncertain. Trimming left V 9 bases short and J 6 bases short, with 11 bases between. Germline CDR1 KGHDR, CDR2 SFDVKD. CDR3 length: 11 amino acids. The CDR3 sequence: CATPIWREQYF. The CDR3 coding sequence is TGTGCCACCCCCATTTGGCGCGAGCAGTACTTC.

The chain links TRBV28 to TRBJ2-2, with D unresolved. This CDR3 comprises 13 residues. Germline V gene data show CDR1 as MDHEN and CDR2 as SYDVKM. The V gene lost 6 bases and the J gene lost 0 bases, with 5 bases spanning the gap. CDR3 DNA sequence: TGTGCCAGCAGCCCGTCGAACACCGGGGAGCTGTTTTTT. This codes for CASSPSNTGELFF.

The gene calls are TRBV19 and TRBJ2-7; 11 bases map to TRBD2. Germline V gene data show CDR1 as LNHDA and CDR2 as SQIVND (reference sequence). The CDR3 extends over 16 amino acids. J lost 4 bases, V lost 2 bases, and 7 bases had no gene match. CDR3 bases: TGTGCCAGTAGTATAACCCTAGCGGGAGGCCGGTACGAGCAGTACTTC. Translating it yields CASSITLAGGRYEQYF.

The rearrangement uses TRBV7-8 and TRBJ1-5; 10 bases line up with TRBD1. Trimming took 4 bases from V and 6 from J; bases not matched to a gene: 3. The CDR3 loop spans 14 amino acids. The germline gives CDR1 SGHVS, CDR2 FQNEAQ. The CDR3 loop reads CASSSTGGAQPQHF. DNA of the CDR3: TGTGCCAGCAGCTCGACAGGGGGCGCTCAGCCCCAGCATTTT.

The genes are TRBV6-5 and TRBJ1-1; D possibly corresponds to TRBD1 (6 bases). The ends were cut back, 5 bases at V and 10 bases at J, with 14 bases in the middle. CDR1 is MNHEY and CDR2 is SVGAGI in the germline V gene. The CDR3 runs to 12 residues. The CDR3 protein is CASSHLQGGAFF. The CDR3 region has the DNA TGTGCCAGCAGTCACCTACAGGGTGGAGCTTTCTTT.

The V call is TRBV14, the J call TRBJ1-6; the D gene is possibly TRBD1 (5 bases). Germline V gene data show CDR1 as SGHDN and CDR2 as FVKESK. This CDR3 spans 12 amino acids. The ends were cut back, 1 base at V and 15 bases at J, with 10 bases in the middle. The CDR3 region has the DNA TGTGCCAGCAGCCAAGCGTATGGGGGCCTCCACTTT. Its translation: CASSQAYGGLHF.

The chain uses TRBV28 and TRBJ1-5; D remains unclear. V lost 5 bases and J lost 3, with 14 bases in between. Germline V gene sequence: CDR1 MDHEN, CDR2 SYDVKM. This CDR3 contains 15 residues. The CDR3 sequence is CASSRTNSNNQPQHF. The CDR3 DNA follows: TGTGCCAGCAGTCGGACCAACAGTAACAATCAGCCCCAGCATTTT.

CDR3 sequence reads: CASTKDRSGTGELFF. In DNA, the CDR3 is TGTGCCAGCACCAAGGACAGGTCTGGCACCGGGGAGCTGTTTTTT. This chain joins TRBV6-5 and TRBJ2-2, with 7 positions matching TRBD1. The CDR3 has 15 amino acids. CDR1 MNHEY and CDR2 SVGAGI come from the germline V gene. J was trimmed by 4 bases and V by 7 bases; bases with no gene match: 9.

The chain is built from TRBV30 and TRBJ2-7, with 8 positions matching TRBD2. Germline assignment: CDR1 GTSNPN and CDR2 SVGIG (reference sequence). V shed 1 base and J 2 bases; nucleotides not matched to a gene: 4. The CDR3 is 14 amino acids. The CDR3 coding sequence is TGTGCCTGGAGTGACCAGCGGGAGACCTACGAGCAGTACTTC. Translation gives CAWSDQRETYEQYF.

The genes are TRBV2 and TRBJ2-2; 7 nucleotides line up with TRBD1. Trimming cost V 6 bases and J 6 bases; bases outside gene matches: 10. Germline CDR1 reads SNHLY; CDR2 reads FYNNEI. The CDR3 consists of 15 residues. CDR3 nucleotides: TGTGCCAGCAGGCCCGACAGGGAATCTGCCGGGGAGCTGTTTTTT. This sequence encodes CASRPDRESAGELFF. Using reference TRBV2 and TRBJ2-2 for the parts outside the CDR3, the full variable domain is EPEVTQTPSHQVTQMGQEVILRCVPISNHLYFYWYRQILGQKVEFLVSFYNNEISEKSEIFDDQFSVERPDGSNFTLKIRSTKLEDSAMYFCASRPDRESAGELFFGEGSRLTVL.

This chain's CDR3 is CASSSGTGTNTGELFF. CDR3 DNA: TGTGCCAGCAGTTCGGGGACAGGGACGAACACCGGGGAGCTGTTTTTT. The rearrangement uses TRBV6-5 and TRBJ2-2; 9 positions agree with TRBD1. CDR3 length equals 16 residues. With V trimmed by 4 bases and J by 0 bases, 3 bases remained unmatched. Looked up from germline, CDR1 is MNHEY and CDR2 is SVGAGI.

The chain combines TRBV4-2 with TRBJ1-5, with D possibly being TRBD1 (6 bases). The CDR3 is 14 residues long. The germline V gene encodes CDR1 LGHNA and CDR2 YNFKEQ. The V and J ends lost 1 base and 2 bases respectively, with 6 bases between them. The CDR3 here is CASSQGQGNQPQHF. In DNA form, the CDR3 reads TGTGCCAGCAGCCAAGGACAGGGCAATCAGCCCCAGCATTTT.

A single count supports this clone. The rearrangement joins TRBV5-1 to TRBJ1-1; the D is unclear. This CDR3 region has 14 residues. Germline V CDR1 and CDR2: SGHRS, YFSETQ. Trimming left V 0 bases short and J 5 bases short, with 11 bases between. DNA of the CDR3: TGCGCCAGCAGCTTGGGCGGGTTCCGAACTGAAGCTTTCTTT. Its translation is CASSLGGFRTEAFF.

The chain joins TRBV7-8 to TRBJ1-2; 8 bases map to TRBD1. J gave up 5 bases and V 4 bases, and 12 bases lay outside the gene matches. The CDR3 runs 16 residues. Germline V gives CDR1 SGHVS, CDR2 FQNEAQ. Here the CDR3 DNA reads TGTGCCAGCAGCTCTATCCCGGGACAGGTCCGATATGGCTACACCTTC. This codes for CASSSIPGQVRYGYTF.

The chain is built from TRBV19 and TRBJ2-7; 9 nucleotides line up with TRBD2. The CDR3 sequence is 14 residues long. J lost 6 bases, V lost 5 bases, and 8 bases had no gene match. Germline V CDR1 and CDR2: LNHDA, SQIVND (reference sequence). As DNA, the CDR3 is TGTGCCAGTAGTGATGTAGCGGGAGTCCCCGAGCAGTACTTC. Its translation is CASSDVAGVPEQYF. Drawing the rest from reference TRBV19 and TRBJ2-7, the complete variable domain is DGGITQSPKYLFRKEGQNVTLSCEQNLNHDAMYWYRQDPGQGLRLIYYSQIVNDFQKGDIAEGYSVSREKKESFPLTVTSAQKNPTAFYLCASSDVAGVPEQYFGPGTRLTVT.

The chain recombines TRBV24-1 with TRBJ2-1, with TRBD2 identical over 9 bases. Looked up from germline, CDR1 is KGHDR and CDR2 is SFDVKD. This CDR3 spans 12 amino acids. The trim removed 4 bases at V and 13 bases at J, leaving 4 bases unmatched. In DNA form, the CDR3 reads TGTGCCACCAGTGACATTAGCGGGAGTCAGTTCTTC. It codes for CATSDISGSQFF.

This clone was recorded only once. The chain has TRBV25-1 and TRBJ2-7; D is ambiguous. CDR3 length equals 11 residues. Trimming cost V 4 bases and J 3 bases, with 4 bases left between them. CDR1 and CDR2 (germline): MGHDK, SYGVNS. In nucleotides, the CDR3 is TGTGCCAGCAGTGCCATCTACGAGCAGTACTTC. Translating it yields CASSAIYEQYF.

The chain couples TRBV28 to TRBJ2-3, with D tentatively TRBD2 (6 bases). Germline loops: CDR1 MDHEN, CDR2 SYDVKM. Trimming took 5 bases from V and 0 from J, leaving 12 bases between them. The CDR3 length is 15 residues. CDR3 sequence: CASSLSGASTDTQYF. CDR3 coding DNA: TGTGCCAGCAGTCTTTCGGGAGCGAGCACAGATACGCAGTATTTT.

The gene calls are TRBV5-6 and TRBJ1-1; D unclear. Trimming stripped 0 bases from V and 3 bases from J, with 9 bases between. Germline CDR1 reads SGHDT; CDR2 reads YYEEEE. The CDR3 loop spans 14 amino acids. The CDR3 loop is CASSLGLGDTEAFF. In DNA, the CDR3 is TGTGCCAGCAGCTTGGGGCTGGGAGACACTGAAGCTTTCTTT.

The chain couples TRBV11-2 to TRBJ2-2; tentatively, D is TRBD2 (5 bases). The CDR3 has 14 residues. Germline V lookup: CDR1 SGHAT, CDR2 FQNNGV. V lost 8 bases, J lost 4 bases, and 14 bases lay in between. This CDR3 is CASPGKGFTGELFF. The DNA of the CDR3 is TGTGCCAGCCCGGGAAAGGGATTCACCGGGGAGCTGTTTTTT.

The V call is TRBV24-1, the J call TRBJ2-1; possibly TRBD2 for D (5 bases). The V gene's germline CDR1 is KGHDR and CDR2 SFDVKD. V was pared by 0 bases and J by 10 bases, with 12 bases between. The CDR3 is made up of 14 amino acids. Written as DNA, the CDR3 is TGTGCCACCAGTGATTTGGCGACGGGGAAAGAGCAGTTCTTC. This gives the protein CATSDLATGKEQFF.